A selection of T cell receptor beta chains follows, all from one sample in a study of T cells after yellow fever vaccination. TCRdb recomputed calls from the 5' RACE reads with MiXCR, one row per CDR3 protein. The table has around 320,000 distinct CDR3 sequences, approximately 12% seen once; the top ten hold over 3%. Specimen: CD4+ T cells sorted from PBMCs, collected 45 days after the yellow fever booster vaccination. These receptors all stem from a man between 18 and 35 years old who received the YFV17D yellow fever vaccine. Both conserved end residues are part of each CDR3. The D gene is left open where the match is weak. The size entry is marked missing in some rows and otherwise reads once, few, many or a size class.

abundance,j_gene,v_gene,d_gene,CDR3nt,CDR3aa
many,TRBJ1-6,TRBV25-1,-,TGTGCCAGCCGAATTGATCCAAATTCACCCCTCCACTTT,CASRIDPNSPLHF
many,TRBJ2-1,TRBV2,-,TGTGCCAGCAGGCCGGGACACCTCAACAATGAGCAGTTCTTC,CASRPGHLNNEQFF
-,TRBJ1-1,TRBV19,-,TGTGCCAGTAGTTCAGCCACAGACACTGAAGCTTTCTTT,CASSSATDTEAFF
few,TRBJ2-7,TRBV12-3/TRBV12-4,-,TGTGCCAGCAGTGTTGTGCGAATCGAGCAGTACTTC,CASSVVRIEQYF
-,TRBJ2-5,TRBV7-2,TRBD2,TGTGCCAGCAGCCTACTAGCGATGGATGAGACCCAGTACTTC,CASSLLAMDETQYF
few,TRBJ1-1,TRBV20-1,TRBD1,TGCAGTGCTAGTGGGACAGGGGAAGGTCGCACTGAAGCTTTCTTT,CSASGTGEGRTEAFF
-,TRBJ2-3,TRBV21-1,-,TGTGCCAGCAGCAAAGTGGGAGTGCGGGGCACAGATACGCAGTATTTT,CASSKVGVRGTDTQYF
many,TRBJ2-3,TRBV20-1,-,TGCAGTGCTAGGGACGCCACTAAGCCAGATACGCAGTATTTT,CSARDATKPDTQYF
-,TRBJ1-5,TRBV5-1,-,TGCGCCAGCAGCTTGGAGGCGGGGCGGCCTCAGCATTTT,CASSLEAGRPQHF
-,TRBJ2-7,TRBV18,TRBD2,TGTGCCAGCTCATCTGCGGGGGTTCCCGAGCAGTACTTC,CASSSAGVPEQYF
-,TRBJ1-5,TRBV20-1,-,TGCAGTGCTAGTGGGGACTATAGCAATCAGCCCCAGCATTTT,CSASGDYSNQPQHF
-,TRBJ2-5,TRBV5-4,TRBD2,TGTGCCAGCAGCTTGATAGCGGGGGATGAGACCCAGTACTTC,CASSLIAGDETQYF
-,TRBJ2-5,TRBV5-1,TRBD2,TGCGCCACCAACGGCGGGGGGCCCGGAGAGACCCAGTACTTC,CATNGGGPGETQYF
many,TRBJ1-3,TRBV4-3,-,TGCGCCAGCAGCCACCCCCCGCCCCGAAACACCATATATTTT,CASSHPPPRNTIYF
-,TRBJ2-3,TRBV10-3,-,TGTGCCATCAGTGAACAGGGAAGGACAGATACGCAGTATTTT,CAISEQGRTDTQYF
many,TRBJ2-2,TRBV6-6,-,TGTGCCAGCAGTTACCCGAAAGGGAAGTCGGGTACCGGGGAGCTGTTTTTT,CASSYPKGKSGTGELFF
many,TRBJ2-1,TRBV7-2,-,TGTGCCAGCAGCTTATATAGGGGGGCTACCACTGGGAATGAGCAGTTCTTC,CASSLYRGATTGNEQFF
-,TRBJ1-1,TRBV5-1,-,TGCGCCAGCAGCTTGGAGGCAGGAGCTGAAGCTTTCTTT,CASSLEAGAEAFF
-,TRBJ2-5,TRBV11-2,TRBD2,TGTGCCAGCAGTTACGACCTAGCGGAAGAGACCCAGTACTTC,CASSYDLAEETQYF
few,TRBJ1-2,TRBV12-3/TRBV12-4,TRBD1,TGTGCCAGCAGTTGGGCACTGGACAGGGGGGATGGCTACACCTTC,CASSWALDRGDGYTF
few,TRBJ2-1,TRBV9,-,TGTGCCAGCAGCCCCCCCGGTGGGCCGAACAACTACAATGAGCAGTTCTTC,CASSPPGGPNNYNEQFF
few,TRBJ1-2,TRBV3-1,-,TGTGCCAGCAGCCAAGATATTAGGGCTAACTATGGCTACACCTTC,CASSQDIRANYGYTF
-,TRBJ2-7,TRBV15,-,TGTGCCACCAGCAGAGCGCCGGGTGTGGGGTCCTACGAGCAGTACTTC,CATSRAPGVGSYEQYF
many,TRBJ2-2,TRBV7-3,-,TGTGCCAGCAGTCCCACGGGGGCCTACACCGGGGAGCTGTTTTTT,CASSPTGAYTGELFF
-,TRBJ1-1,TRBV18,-,TGTGCCAGCTCTCCAGACAGGACCACTGAAGCTTTCTTT,CASSPDRTTEAFF
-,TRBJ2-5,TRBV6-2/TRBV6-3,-,TGTGCCAGCAGTGACTACGGGACCCAGTACTTC,CASSDYGTQYF
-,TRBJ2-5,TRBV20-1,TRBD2,TGCAGTGCTAGAGACAGTCGGGGGGGCCCAGAGACCCAGTACTTC,CSARDSRGGPETQYF
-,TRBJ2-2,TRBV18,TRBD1,TGTGCCAGCTCACCATTTACTCCGGACAGGGGTAACCCCGGGGAGCTGTTTTTT,CASSPFTPDRGNPGELFF
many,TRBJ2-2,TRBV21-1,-,TGTGCCAGCAGCAACCGATCGGGAAACGCCGGGGAGCTGTTTTTT,CASSNRSGNAGELFF
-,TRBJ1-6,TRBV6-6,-,TGTGCCACCTCCTCGGCTAGCTCCTATAATTCACCCCTCCACTTT,CATSSASSYNSPLHF
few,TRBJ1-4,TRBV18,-,TGTGCCAGCTCACCAGGGAGATCGGGTGAGGGGATGAGGAAACTGTTTTTT,CASSPGRSGEGMRKLFF
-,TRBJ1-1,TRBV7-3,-,TGTGCCAGCAGCTTGGGTATGGACACTGAAGCTTTCTTT,CASSLGMDTEAFF
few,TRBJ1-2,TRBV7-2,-,TGTGCCAGCAGCCCCGCAGCTAGCGGGCCCTATGGCTACACCTTC,CASSPAASGPYGYTF
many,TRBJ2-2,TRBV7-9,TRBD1,TGTGCCAGCACCTCAACAGGGGCCGGGGAGCTGTTTTTT,CASTSTGAGELFF
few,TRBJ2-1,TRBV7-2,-,TGTGCCAGCAGTCCACAATGGGGGGCCTACAATGAGCAGTTCTTC,CASSPQWGAYNEQFF
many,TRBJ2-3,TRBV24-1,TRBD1,TGTGCCACCAGTGACGACCGGACAGGGACTAGCACAGATACGCAGTATTTT,CATSDDRTGTSTDTQYF
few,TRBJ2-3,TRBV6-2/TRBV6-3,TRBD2,TGTGCCAGCAGCCTAGCGGGGGGGCCGATCCGCACAGATACGCAGTATTTT,CASSLAGGPIRTDTQYF
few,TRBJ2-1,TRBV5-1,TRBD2,TGCGCCAGCAGCTTGGAGGGGCTAGCGGTGTACAATGAGCAGTTCTTC,CASSLEGLAVYNEQFF
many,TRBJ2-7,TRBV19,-,TGTGCCAGTAGTACCCGGGACCGCATCGAGCAGTACTTC,CASSTRDRIEQYF
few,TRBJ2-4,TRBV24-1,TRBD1,TGTGCCACCAGTGATCACAGGGGAGCAGTTTCCTTAGTCAAAAACATTCAGTACTTC,CATSDHRGAVSLVKNIQYF
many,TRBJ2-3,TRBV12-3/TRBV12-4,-,TGTGCCAGCAGCCAACAAGGGGGGGCAGATACGCAGTATTTT,CASSQQGGADTQYF
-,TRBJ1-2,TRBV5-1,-,TGCGCCAGCAGTCCTCAAGGTCAGGGGTCCTATGGCTACACCTTC,CASSPQGQGSYGYTF
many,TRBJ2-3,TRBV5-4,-,TGTGCCAGCAGCGATCGGGGGATAGGGTTGGGCACAGATACGCAGTATTTT,CASSDRGIGLGTDTQYF
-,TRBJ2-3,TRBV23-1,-,TGCGCCAGCAGTCATTGCAGAGATACGCAGTATTTT,CASSHCRDTQYF
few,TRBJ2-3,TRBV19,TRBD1,TGTGCCAGTAGTCTCAACCGGGACAGCGATGATACGCAGTATTTT,CASSLNRDSDDTQYF
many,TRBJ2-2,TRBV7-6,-,TGTGCCAGCAGCTTAAGTCTCGGAACCGGGGAGCTGTTTTTT,CASSLSLGTGELFF
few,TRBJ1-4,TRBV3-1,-,TGTGCCAGCAGCCAGAACTTTGAAAAACTGTTTTTT,CASSQNFEKLFF
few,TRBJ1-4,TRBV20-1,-,TGCAGTGCTAGAGTTCCGGTGGGGCCGGGTGAAAAACTGTTTTTT,CSARVPVGPGEKLFF
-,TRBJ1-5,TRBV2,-,TGTGCCAGCAGTGAAATCCAGGGAGCGAGCAATCAGCCCCAGCATTTT,CASSEIQGASNQPQHF
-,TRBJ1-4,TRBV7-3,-,TGTGCCAGCAGCCCGCAGGGGAGAGGTGAAAAACTGTTTTTT,CASSPQGRGEKLFF
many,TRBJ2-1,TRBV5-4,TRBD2,TGTGCCAGCAGCCCGGGACGGGAGGCGTTCTTC,CASSPGREAFF
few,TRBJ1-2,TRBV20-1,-,TGCAGTGCCAGTATCCCAGGGGAGCGGGGCTACACCTTC,CSASIPGERGYTF
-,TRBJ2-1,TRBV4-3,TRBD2,TGCGCCAGCAGCCAAGATGCTCGGGGGGACTACAATGAGCAGTTCTTC,CASSQDARGDYNEQFF
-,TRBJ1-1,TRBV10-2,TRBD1,TGCGCCAGCACTAGACAGGGGTTGGGCACTGAAGCTTTCTTT,CASTRQGLGTEAFF
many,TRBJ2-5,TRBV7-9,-,TGTGCCAGCAGCCGACGAAGGGCGGGGGAGACCCAGTACTTC,CASSRRRAGETQYF